The clone carrying this TCR beta chain has only a few counts. Antigen specificity is unknown. TCRdb ran MiXCR on the reads and lists one entry per CDR3 protein. The sample contains approximately 310,000 distinct CDR3 sequences, 25% of which appear only once. These data come from a study of T cell repertoires in cytomegalovirus infection. Study at large: Both a matching HLA type and CMV infection were indicated by public TCR beta signatures.

General study points: Dominating the ex vivo response were TCR beta clonotypes that were CMV-specific and HLA-C-restricted.

The CDR3 is 15 amino acids. Trimming removed 2 bases at V and 2 bases at J, with 12 bases between. The germline V gene has CDR1 SGHVS and CDR2 FQNEAQ. Source: cultured PBMCs, taken from culture after CMV antigen stimulation. The J gene is TRBJ2-5, the V gene TRBV7-8; no firm D call. The sequence derives from a human donor in good health (CMV status not recorded). Some clones in this sample may be carry-over from other donors' samples. The CDR3 loop reads CASSLFTTLQETQYF. CDR3 sequence (DNA): TGTGCCAGCAGCTTATTCACTACATTACAAGAGACCCAGTACTTC.